A single sample is the source of the 8 T cell receptor beta chains below, sequenced in a study of a mutant IDH1 vaccine in newly diagnosed glioma. The data were produced by immunoSEQ multiplex PCR, yet TCRdb's version contains in-frame clones alone and is incomplete. This table has 30,000 to 45,000 clones, roughly 70% appearing once. No antigen has been assigned to these receptors. The time point denotes: week 47, end of study. A 20-mer mutant IDH1 peptide at 300 ug was injected subcutaneously with topical imiquimod. The sample in question was PBMCs, obtained from a glioma patient whose treatment included an IDH1 peptide vaccine. These receptor sequences come from a man in his forties with glioma.

The V call is TRBV5-6, the J call TRBJ1-2; no firm D call. Germline CDR1 is SGHDT and CDR2 is YYEEEE. The CDR3 extends over 16 amino acids. With 4 bases removed from V and 2 bases from J, the gap between germline ends came to 18 bases. CDR3 sequence: CASSPKLGPTNYGYTF. In DNA form, the CDR3 reads TGTGCCAGCAGCCCGAAGTTGGGCCCTACAAACTATGGCTACACCTTC.

This clone was counted between two and nine times. This chain joins TRBV29-1 and TRBJ1-1; no clear D. The germline CDR1 and CDR2 sequences are SQVTM and ANQGSEA. Trimming stripped 6 bases from V and 11 bases from J, with 19 bases between. This CDR3 comprises 12 residues. CDR3 in amino acids: CSVTEPRKSAFF. CDR3 sequence (DNA): TGCAGCGTGACGGAACCCCGGAAATCGGCTTTCTTT.

J is TRBJ2-7 and V is TRBV11-2; no clear D. Germline lookup yields CDR1 SGHAT and CDR2 FQNNGV. The CDR3 covers 13 residues. V lost 3 bases, J lost 3 bases, and 9 bases lay in between. For the CDR3, the DNA is TGTGCCAGCAGCTTTAGGCAGGTCTACGAGCAGTACTTC. The encoded protein is CASSFRQVYEQYF.

The chain carries TRBV2 and TRBJ1-1, with D possibly matching TRBD1 (6 bases). Trimming removed 10 bases from V and 11 bases from J, with 14 bases in between. The CDR3 is 10 amino acids. CDR1 and CDR2 from the germline V gene are SNHLY and FYNNEI. The CDR3 sequence: CATRGVSAFF. CDR3 bases: TGTGCCACTAGGGGGGTTTCGGCTTTCTTT.

The chain couples TRBV30 to TRBJ1-6; no definite D call. The CDR3 spans 14 residues. Germline V gives CDR1 GTSNPN, CDR2 SVGIG (reference sequence). The V and J ends lost 3 bases and 7 bases respectively, with 13 bases between them. CDR3 DNA: TGTGCCTGGAGAGTGGGTAGTGGGAATTCACCCCTCCACTTT. Translation: CAWRVGSGNSPLHF.

The rearrangement joins TRBV6-6 to TRBJ1-4; D call uncertain. The V gene's germline CDR1 is MNHNY and CDR2 SVGAGI (reference sequence). Trimming stripped 2 bases from V and 7 bases from J, with 11 bases between. The CDR3 consists of 14 residues. CDR3 residues: CASSYGVEGEKLFF. In nucleotides, the CDR3 is TGTGCCAGCAGTTACGGGGTTGAGGGTGAAAAACTGTTTTTT.

This clone has a handful of counts. The CDR3 loop is CASSLGEMNTEAFF. CDR3 sequence (DNA): TGCGCCAGCAGCTTGGGGGAGATGAACACTGAAGCTTTCTTT. The rearrangement uses TRBV5-1 and TRBJ1-1, with D uncertain. V was pared by 0 bases and J by 0 bases, with 6 bases between. The CDR3 has 14 residues. Germline values: CDR1 SGHRS, CDR2 YFSETQ.

The rearrangement links TRBV5-4 to TRBJ1-4; tentatively, D is TRBD1 (5 bases). CDR3 length: 16 residues. Germline assignment: CDR1 SGHNT and CDR2 YYREEE (reference sequence). V was clipped by 0 bases and J by 2 bases, with 11 bases between them. CDR3 sequence reads: CASSLDSGVTNEKLFF. CDR3 nucleotide sequence: TGTGCCAGCAGCTTGGATTCGGGGGTTACTAATGAAAAACTGTTTTTT.